This entry lists 21 T cell receptor beta chains sequenced from one sample in a study of CD8+CD57+ T cells in acquired aplastic anemia. The study profiled TCR beta VDJ and CDR3 using genomic DNA as template. TCRdb re-called the reads through MiXCR, storing one row per CDR3 protein. The table records around 160,000 distinct CDR3 sequences, 45% to 55% of them present only once. It was patients with CD8+CD57+ cell expansion by flow cytometry who were chosen for sequencing. Sequencing was done on a sample of sorted CD4+, CD8+, or CD8+CD57+ T cells (not recorded which) from PBMCs. These receptors were obtained from a human donor with aplastic anemia.

The chain employs TRBV7-2 and TRBJ2-7; no definite D call. Trimming pared 1 base from V and 1 base from J, leaving 8 bases between. This CDR3 contains 14 residues. Germline CDR1 reads SGHTA; CDR2 reads FQGNSA. The CDR3 here is CASSLGLGSYEQYF. The CDR3 bases are TGTGCCAGCAGCTTAGGGTTGGGATCCTACGAGCAGTACTTC.

V gene TRBV12-3 or TRBV12-4 combines with J gene TRBJ1-2; 7 bases match TRBD1. With V trimmed by 5 bases and J by 6 bases, 9 bases remained unmatched. CDR3 size: 14 residues. The CDR3 DNA reads as TGTGCCAGCAGTCCCATAGACAGGGTAGATGGCTACACCTTC. It yields the protein CASSPIDRVDGYTF.

This clonotype was observed many times. This rearrangement joins TRBV2 to TRBJ1-1, with D possibly matching TRBD1 (6 bases). Trimming took off 1 base at V and 0 bases at J, with 12 bases between the two ends. Germline V gives CDR1 SNHLY, CDR2 FYNNEI. This CDR3 has 16 amino acids. This CDR3 reads CASSEVPQGMNTEAFF. In DNA form, the CDR3 reads TGTGCCAGCAGTGAAGTTCCGCAGGGGATGAACACTGAAGCTTTCTTT.

V gene TRBV20-1 combines with J gene TRBJ2-7; D is perhaps TRBD2 (6 bases). The V and J ends lost 3 bases and 0 bases respectively, with 18 bases between them. CDR1 and CDR2 (germline): DFQATT, SNEGSKA (reference sequence). There are 16 residues in the CDR3. The CDR3: CSASSYGEVVSYEQYF. CDR3 nucleotides: TGCAGTGCTAGTAGTTACGGGGAGGTAGTCTCCTACGAGCAGTACTTC.

The chain joins TRBV3-1 to TRBJ2-5; 9 bases match TRBD2. The ends lost 7 bases at V and 2 bases at J; junction bases unmatched: 14. The length of the CDR3 is 17 residues. Germline V gene sequence: CDR1 LGHDT, CDR2 YNNKEL (reference sequence). In DNA, the CDR3 is TGTGCCAGCATCAAGAAATTTAGCGGGAGCCCTCAAGAGACCCAGTACTTC. It is translated as CASIKKFSGSPQETQYF.

This chain links TRBV20-1 with TRBJ1-5; possibly TRBD1 for D (5 bases). In germline, CDR1 is DFQATT, CDR2 SNEGSKA (reference sequence). V lost 3 bases and J lost 0, with 6 bases in between. This CDR3 is built from 13 residues. The CDR3 coding sequence is TGCAGTGCTAGCGGGGGTAGCAATCAGCCCCAGCATTTT. Residues: CSASGGSNQPQHF.

The V and J genes are TRBV19 and TRBJ2-7, with 7 bases identical to TRBD1. Germline V gives CDR1 LNHDA, CDR2 SQIVND (reference sequence). The junction had 4 bases not matched to a gene; V was cut back by 6 bases and J by 2 bases. This CDR3 has 13 residues. CDR3 residues: CASRPGTAYEQYF. The CDR3 DNA follows: TGTGCCAGTAGGCCCGGGACAGCCTACGAGCAGTACTTC.

This clonotype showed up just a few times. The rearrangement links TRBV27 to TRBJ2-5; 7 positions agree with TRBD1. Germline lookup yields CDR1 MNHEY and CDR2 SMNVEV (reference sequence). This CDR3 region has 12 residues. With 10 bases clipped from V and 3 bases from J, the junction kept 5 bases outside the gene matches. CDR3 protein: CATGQLKETQYF. CDR3 bases: TGTGCCACGGGACAGCTAAAAGAGACCCAGTACTTC.

V is TRBV2 and J is TRBJ1-2, with TRBD1 matching over 7 bases. This CDR3 region has 14 residues. Germline CDR1 and CDR2: SNHLY and FYNNEI. V lost 5 bases to trimming and J lost 4 bases; unmatched junction nucleotides: 7. The CDR3: CASSKTGDGYGYTF. The CDR3 DNA follows: TGTGCCAGCAGTAAAACAGGGGATGGCTATGGCTACACCTTC.

This clonotype was seen ten or more times. V and J are TRBV20-1 and TRBJ2-1; the D gene is possibly TRBD2 (6 bases). The CDR3 covers 15 residues. In germline, CDR1 is DFQATT, CDR2 SNEGSKA (reference sequence). V shed 5 bases and J shed 2 bases, with 16 bases lying between them. This chain's CDR3 is CSAGRGGPPYNEQFF. CDR3 nucleotide sequence: TGCAGTGCTGGGCGGGGCGGGCCTCCCTACAATGAGCAGTTCTTC.

This clonotype was counted ten times or more. The chain carries TRBV15 and TRBJ1-6; D call uncertain. This CDR3 has 16 amino acids. V lost 0 bases, J lost 6 bases, and 12 bases lay in between. Germline-derived CDR1 and CDR2 are LNHNV and YYDKDF (reference sequence). DNA of the CDR3: TGTGCCACCAGCAGAGATAACAGTGGACTTAATTCACCCCTCCACTTT. This encodes CATSRDNSGLNSPLHF.

This clonotype turned up a few times. The chain couples TRBV25-1 to TRBJ2-1, with 7 bases matching TRBD1. V shed 6 bases and J 10 bases; nucleotides not matched to a gene: 6. Germline CDR1 is MGHDK and CDR2 is SYGVNS. There are 12 residues in the CDR3. DNA of the CDR3: TGTGCCAGCAGGAGGGGGCCCGAGGAGCAGTTCTTC. Its translation: CASRRGPEEQFF.

The chain links TRBV10-3 to TRBJ2-7, with D possibly called TRBD1 or TRBD2 (5 bases each). Between the trimmed V and J ends, which lost 7 bases and 6 bases, there was a span of 22 bases. CDR1 and CDR2 from the germline V gene are ENHRY and SYGVKD. This CDR3 has 15 residues. CDR3 amino acids: CAITGQVVGALEQYF. CDR3 DNA: TGTGCCATCACCGGCCAGGTAGTCGGGGCCCTCGAGCAGTACTTC.

V is TRBV6-1 and J is TRBJ2-7, with 9 bases matching TRBD1. Germline CDR1 is MNHNS and CDR2 is SASEGT. V lost 6 bases and J lost 3; bases outside the gene matches: 6. The CDR3 has 14 residues. CDR3 protein: CASRRTGAIYEQYF. The CDR3 DNA reads as TGTGCCAGCAGACGGACAGGGGCCATCTACGAGCAGTACTTC.

The V call is TRBV5-2, the J call TRBJ2-3; TRBD1 reflects the table's D call only, with no check against the DNA. TRBV5-2 is described as a pseudogene. The CDR3 runs to 16 residues. The CDR3 here is CASSLFATGPTDTQYF. The DNA of the CDR3 is TGTGCCAGCTCACTCTTTGCGACCGGGCCGACAGATACGCAGTATTTT.

This clonotype came up once. CDR3 sequence: CASSLSGRQGARGELFF. The DNA for the CDR3 is TGTGCCAGCAGCTTAAGCGGGCGACAGGGGGCGCGGGGGGAGCTGTTTTTT. This rearrangement joins TRBV11-1 to TRBJ2-2, with TRBD1 matching over 10 bases. Trimming removed 2 bases from V and 8 bases from J; junction bases left unmatched: 11. Germline CDR1 and CDR2: SGHAT and FQDESV (reference sequence). The CDR3 runs 17 residues.

This clonotype has a count of ten or more. The rearrangement joins TRBV5-1 to TRBJ2-1, with D possibly being TRBD2 (6 bases). Per germline, CDR1 SGHRS and CDR2 YFSETQ. This CDR3 contains 16 residues. The germline V and J ends were trimmed by 5 bases and 0 bases, with 15 bases remaining between them. In DNA form, the CDR3 reads TGCGCCAGCAGACCACTCCGGGAGAGCTCCTACAATGAGCAGTTCTTC. Its translation: CASRPLRESSYNEQFF.

This clonotype was seen a few times. The rearrangement uses TRBV19 and TRBJ1-1; the D is unclear. The CDR3 sequence is 12 residues long. Germline CDR1 reads LNHDA; CDR2 reads SQIVND (reference sequence). The ends were cut back, 5 bases at V and 6 bases at J, with 10 bases in the middle. The CDR3 DNA reads as TGTGCCAGTAGTCTTAAAGGGCCTGAAGCTTTCTTT. This encodes CASSLKGPEAFF.

In its sample, this clonotype was seen many times. The genes are TRBV30 and TRBJ1-1; D remains ambiguous. Germline V gene sequence: CDR1 GTSNPN, CDR2 SVGIG (reference sequence). The V gene lost 0 bases and the J gene lost 3 bases, with 8 bases spanning the gap. The CDR3 runs 13 residues. CDR3 residues: CAWSVSSYTEAFF. CDR3 sequence (DNA): TGTGCCTGGAGTGTTAGCAGCTACACTGAAGCTTTCTTT. The whole variable domain, filled in from reference TRBV30 and TRBJ1-1, reads SQTIHQWPATLVQPVGSPLSLECTVEGTSNPNLYWYRQAAGRGLQLLFYSVGIGQISSEVPQNLSASRPQDRQFILSSKKLLLSDSGFYLCAWSVSSYTEAFFGQGTRLTVV.

This clonotype was found many times. The rearrangement links TRBV5-1 to TRBJ1-3; 9 bases align to TRBD1. The CDR3 totals 15 residues. Trimming removed 7 bases from V and 3 bases from J; junction bases left unmatched: 8. Germline lookup yields CDR1 SGHRS and CDR2 YFSETQ. In DNA, the CDR3 is TGCGCCAGCTGCACAGGGGGCTTGGGTGGAAACACCATATATTTT. Residues: CASCTGGLGGNTIYF.

This clonotype was recorded many times. The chain couples TRBV2 to TRBJ2-4; tentative D call: TRBD2 (6 bases). The CDR3 is made up of 15 amino acids. CDR1 is SNHLY, CDR2 FYNNEI, per germline. Between the trimmed V and J ends, which lost 5 bases and 7 bases, there was a span of 18 bases. For the CDR3, the DNA is TGTGCCAGCAGTCCCGGATGGGGTGGGGGGAACATTCAGTACTTC. Translation: CASSPGWGGGNIQYF.